These 29 T cell receptor beta chains share one sample of origin, sequenced in a study of T cells after yellow fever vaccination. TCRdb reprocessed the 5' RACE reads via MiXCR and lists one record per CDR3 protein. The table has hundreds of thousands of distinct CDR3 sequences, roughly a sixth seen once. Specimen: PBMCs, collected before the yellow fever booster vaccination. All receptors come from a man aged 18 to 30 who received the YFV17D yellow fever vaccine.

In nucleotides, the CDR3 is TGTGCCAGCCGACAGGGGAGCACCGGGGAGCTGTTTTTT. Protein sequence: CASRQGSTGELFF. V usage is TRBV2 and J usage is TRBJ2-2, with 8 bases lining up with TRBD1. The CDR3 runs to 13 residues. Germline values: CDR1 SNHLY, CDR2 FYNNEI. The V segment lost 8 bases and the J segment 4 bases; nucleotides outside the gene matches: 3.

The chain links TRBV30 to TRBJ1-2, with D maybe TRBD1 (6 bases). V shed 3 bases and J shed 3 bases, with 8 bases lying between them. The CDR3 runs to 12 residues. CDR1 is GTSNPN and CDR2 is SVGIG in the germline V gene (reference sequence). CDR3 DNA sequence: TGTGCCTGGAGGGACAGCTACTATGGCTACACCTTC. It codes for CAWRDSYYGYTF.

The sample holds a few counts of this clonotype. V is TRBV11-2 and J is TRBJ2-1; 7 nucleotides align to TRBD1. The CDR3 runs to 13 residues. J lost 10 bases, V lost 5 bases, and 8 bases had no gene match. Looked up from germline, CDR1 is SGHAT and CDR2 is FQNNGV. CDR3 loop: CASSIFRDREQFF. The CDR3 nucleotides read TGTGCCAGCAGCATATTCCGGGACAGAGAGCAGTTCTTC.

This clonotype was recorded many times. The V and J genes are TRBV9 and TRBJ2-5, with D perhaps matching TRBD2 (6 bases). V shed 3 bases and J shed 1 base, with 10 bases lying between them. CDR1 is SGDLS, CDR2 YYNGEE, per germline. The CDR3 extends over 14 amino acids. CDR3 sequence (DNA): TGTGCCAGCAGCGATTCGGGGGTCCAAGAGACCCAGTACTTC. This encodes CASSDSGVQETQYF.

This clonotype was counted only a few times. The CDR3 protein is CASSFGSANTEAFF. The CDR3 coding sequence is TGCGCCAGCAGCTTCGGGTCAGCCAACACTGAAGCTTTCTTT. The chain is built from TRBV5-1 and TRBJ1-1, with unresolved D. V dropped 2 bases and J dropped 2 bases, with 10 bases sitting between them. This CDR3 has 14 residues. Germline V gene lookup returns CDR1 SGHRS and CDR2 YFSETQ.

In its sample, this clonotype was seen many times. The V gene is TRBV7-6, the J gene TRBJ2-1; D is perhaps TRBD1 (5 bases). The CDR3 extends over 12 amino acids. The V gene lost 3 bases and the J gene lost 7 bases, with 7 bases spanning the gap. The germline gives CDR1 SGHVS, CDR2 FNYEAQ. The CDR3 sequence: CASSFRGNEQFF. The CDR3 DNA sequence: TGTGCCAGCAGCTTTAGGGGTAATGAGCAGTTCTTC.

This clonotype has a handful of counts. The chain employs TRBV5-1 and TRBJ1-1, with D possibly being TRBD1 (5 bases). Germline-derived CDR1 and CDR2 are SGHRS and YFSETQ. V was trimmed by 1 base and J by 1 base, leaving 14 bases between them. CDR3 length: 16 residues. This CDR3 reads CASSLPRGGTNTEAFF. The CDR3 DNA sequence: TGCGCCAGCAGCTTGCCAAGGGGAGGGACGAACACTGAAGCTTTCTTT.

This chain joins TRBV2 and TRBJ2-5, with 7 positions matching TRBD1. CDR3 length: 15 residues. Germline CDR1 is SNHLY and CDR2 is FYNNEI. The V and J ends lost 7 bases and 2 bases, in that order; junction bases with no gene match: 10. In DNA, the CDR3 is TGTGCCAGCACCTTGACGACAGGGCGGCAAGAGACCCAGTACTTC. It specifies CASTLTTGRQETQYF.

This clonotype was found a few times. The chain uses TRBV7-9 and TRBJ1-5; 7 bases are shared with TRBD1. V was pared by 5 bases and J by 0 bases, with 4 bases of the junction left unmatched. Germline-derived CDR1 and CDR2 are SEHNR and FQNEAQ (reference sequence). This CDR3 has 15 residues. The CDR3 protein is CASSRDSHSNQPQHF. The CDR3 DNA follows: TGTGCCAGCAGCCGGGACAGTCATAGCAATCAGCCCCAGCATTTT.

This clonotype has only a few counts. The J gene is TRBJ2-3, the V gene TRBV2, with D tentatively TRBD2 (5 bases). The V and J ends lost 6 bases and 0 bases respectively, with 10 bases between them. The CDR3 spans 14 residues. Germline V gene data show CDR1 as SNHLY and CDR2 as FYNNEI. CDR3 sequence reads: CASRDGISTDTQYF. CDR3 sequence (DNA): TGTGCCAGCAGGGACGGGATAAGCACAGATACGCAGTATTTT.

This clonotype has just a few counts. CDR3 sequence: CASSQDWRGSETQYF. CDR3 DNA sequence: TGCGCCAGCAGCCAAGATTGGCGGGGGTCGGAGACCCAGTACTTC. The rearrangement links TRBV4-3 to TRBJ2-5; 7 bases fit TRBD2. Germline-derived CDR1 and CDR2 are LGHNA and YSLEER. The CDR3 is 15 amino acids. The junction had 6 bases not matched to a gene; V was cut back by 0 bases and J by 5 bases.

The rearrangement uses TRBV5-1 and TRBJ1-6; TRBD1 aligns across 9 bases. V was pared by 0 bases and J by 8 bases, with 3 bases of the junction left unmatched. Germline lookup yields CDR1 SGHRS and CDR2 YFSETQ. CDR3 size: 15 residues. The CDR3, as DNA: TGCGCCAGCAGCTTGGCCGGACAGGGGTATTCACCCCTCCACTTT. Amino acid sequence: CASSLAGQGYSPLHF.

This clonotype was observed at least ten times. The chain is built from TRBV20-1 and TRBJ1-3; D uncertain. The CDR3 spans 15 residues. V lost 6 bases and J 4 bases, leaving 19 bases between the germline ends. Germline lookup yields CDR1 DFQATT and CDR2 SNEGSKA (reference sequence). The CDR3 reads CSALPPGSRGNTIYF. In DNA, the CDR3 is TGCAGTGCCCTTCCTCCAGGCTCGCGAGGAAACACCATATATTTT.

This clonotype turned up a few times. The V gene is TRBV6-6, the J gene TRBJ2-3; 8 positions agree with TRBD2. Trimming at V came to 0 bases and at J to 6 bases, leaving 5 bases not matched to a gene. The germline V gene has CDR1 MNHNY and CDR2 SVGAGI (reference sequence). The CDR3 extends over 15 amino acids. As DNA, the CDR3 is TGTGCCAGCAGTTACTCGATCAGCGGGGGTGATACGCAGTATTTT. Protein product: CASSYSISGGDTQYF.

This clonotype was picked up one time. The chain couples TRBV18 to TRBJ2-2; no firm D call. The germline V gene encodes CDR1 KGHSH and CDR2 LQKENI. The CDR3 is made up of 15 amino acids. Trimming took 2 bases from V and 4 from J, leaving 11 bases between them. This chain's CDR3 is CASSPIRLVTGELFF. In DNA form, the CDR3 reads TGTGCCAGCTCACCAATACGCCTGGTCACCGGGGAGCTGTTTTTT.

This clonotype was counted only a few times. The chain employs TRBV6-6 and TRBJ1-1, with TRBD1 matching 8 bases. V lost 2 bases to trimming and J lost 4 bases; unmatched junction nucleotides: 3. CDR1 is MNHNY, CDR2 SVGAGI, per germline (reference sequence). CDR3 size: 14 residues. CDR3 amino acids: CASSYPGQATEAFF. DNA for the CDR3: TGTGCCAGCAGTTACCCGGGACAGGCCACTGAAGCTTTCTTT.

This chain links TRBV7-2 with TRBJ1-2; no definite D call. CDR1 and CDR2 (germline): SGHTA, FQGNSA. This CDR3 spans 15 amino acids. With 3 bases removed from V and 2 bases from J, the gap between germline ends came to 13 bases. The CDR3 spells CASSFLPGSNYGYTF. For the CDR3, the DNA is TGTGCCAGCAGCTTCTTGCCGGGATCGAACTATGGCTACACCTTC.

The chain joins TRBV11-2 to TRBJ2-5, with D perhaps TRBD2 (5 bases). V shed 0 bases and J shed 11 bases, with 10 bases lying between them. The CDR3 is made up of 12 amino acids. Germline CDR1 reads SGHAT; CDR2 reads FQNNGV. The CDR3 bases are TGTGCCAGCAGCTTAGACGCACTAGGACAGTACTTC. Translation gives CASSLDALGQYF.

V is TRBV5-1 and J is TRBJ2-7; a possible D gene is TRBD2 (6 bases). The V gene's germline CDR1 is SGHRS and CDR2 YFSETQ. The CDR3 has 16 residues. The V gene lost 0 bases and the J gene lost 2 bases, with 15 bases spanning the gap. DNA for the CDR3: TGCGCCAGCAGCTTGGTTGGAGGGTTGGGAGCCTACGAGCAGTACTTC. Its protein is CASSLVGGLGAYEQYF. Together with reference TRBV5-1 and TRBJ2-7, the CDR3 gives the full variable domain: KAGVTQTPRYLIKTRGQQVTLSCSPISGHRSVSWYQQTPGQGLQFLFEYFSETQRNKGNFPGRFSGRQFSNSRSEMNVSTLELGDSALYLCASSLVGGLGAYEQYFGPGTRLTVT.

This clonotype was observed at least ten times. CDR3 coding DNA: TGCAAAGGACAGGACGTCTATGGCTACACCTTC. Translation gives CKGQDVYGYTF. The chain is built from TRBV29-1 and TRBJ1-2; 7 bases line up with TRBD1. The CDR3 has 11 amino acids. In germline, CDR1 is SQVTM, CDR2 ANQGSEA.

The chain carries TRBV3-1 and TRBJ2-7; 11 bases map to TRBD1. Germline V gene lookup returns CDR1 LGHDT and CDR2 YNNKEL (reference sequence). This CDR3 comprises 14 residues. The V segment lost 5 bases and the J segment 4 bases; nucleotides outside the gene matches: 4. The CDR3: CASSGTGGEYEQYF. CDR3 nucleotide sequence: TGTGCCAGCAGCGGGACAGGGGGGGAGTACGAGCAGTACTTC.

The J gene is TRBJ2-2, the V gene TRBV6-5, with TRBD2 matching 8 bases. In germline, CDR1 is MNHEY, CDR2 SVGAGI. V gave up 0 bases and J gave up 4 bases; unmatched junction bases: 10. The CDR3 contains 18 residues. CDR3 DNA: TGTGCCAGCAGTTACTCTAGGCGTGTAGCGGGGACCACCGGGGAGCTGTTTTTT. Its translation is CASSYSRRVAGTTGELFF.

The chain recombines TRBV28 with TRBJ2-2, with 7 bases matching TRBD1. The CDR3 spans 17 residues. The germline V gene has CDR1 MDHEN and CDR2 SYDVKM. V shed 6 bases and J 7 bases; nucleotides not matched to a gene: 17. CDR3 in amino acids: CASSSFFDRVTDGELFF. CDR3 coding DNA: TGTGCCAGCAGCAGTTTCTTTGACAGGGTCACGGACGGGGAGCTGTTTTTT. Combining the CDR3 with reference TRBV28 and TRBJ2-2 gives the whole variable domain DVKVTQSSRYLVKRTGEKVFLECVQDMDHENMFWYRQDPGLGLRLIYFSYDVKMKEKGDIPEGYSVSREKKERFSLILESASTNQTSMYLCASSSFFDRVTDGELFFGEGSRLTVL.

The J gene is TRBJ2-1, the V gene TRBV6-2 or TRBV6-3; the match to TRBD1 covers 9 bases. CDR1 and CDR2 from the germline V gene are MNHEY and SVGEGT. V lost 7 bases and J lost 8; bases outside the gene matches: 15. This CDR3 comprises 16 residues. In nucleotides, the CDR3 is TGTGCCAGCAACGTACCCACAGGGGGCTTGATAGATGAGCAGTTCTTC. This gives the protein CASNVPTGGLIDEQFF.

The chain links TRBV3-1 to TRBJ2-2; D gene unclear. The CDR3 extends over 11 amino acids. CDR1 is LGHDT and CDR2 is YNNKEL in the germline V gene (reference sequence). The V and J ends lost 2 bases and 10 bases respectively, with 5 bases between them. The CDR3: CASSQYEELFF. The CDR3 bases are TGTGCCAGCAGCCAATACGAGGAGCTGTTTTTT.

The chain combines TRBV5-6 with TRBJ2-7; possible D gene TRBD1, 5 bases. The CDR3 is 14 residues long. The V and J ends lost 1 base and 4 bases respectively, with 12 bases between them. Germline V CDR1 and CDR2: SGHDT, YYEEEE. CDR3 nucleotide sequence: TGTGCCAGCAGCTTGCCAGGGATGTGGTACGAGCAGTACTTC. Translation gives CASSLPGMWYEQYF.

In DNA, the CDR3 is TGCGCCAGCAGCCTGGACAGATCTAATGAAAAACTGTTTTTT. This sequence encodes CASSLDRSNEKLFF. The chain links TRBV5-1 to TRBJ1-4, with D possibly matching TRBD1 (6 bases). The CDR3 covers 14 residues. Trimming removed 4 bases from V and 3 bases from J, with 10 bases in between. Germline assignment: CDR1 SGHRS and CDR2 YFSETQ.

This clonotype was counted only a few times. This rearrangement joins TRBV29-1 to TRBJ1-5; D unresolved. From germline, CDR1 is SQVTM and CDR2 ANQGSEA. The CDR3 consists of 14 residues. Deletions cut 4 bases from V and 3 bases from J, with 13 bases between. This CDR3 reads CSVGDGVNNQPQHF. CDR3 sequence (DNA): TGCAGCGTTGGCGACGGAGTGAACAATCAGCCCCAGCATTTT.

The chain carries TRBV7-6 and TRBJ2-3; the D gene is possibly TRBD2 (5 bases). The germline CDR1 and CDR2 sequences are SGHVS and FNYEAQ. The CDR3 sequence is 14 residues long. Trimming shortened V by 4 bases and J by 6 bases, and 14 bases separated the two germline ends. This CDR3 reads CASSWAGVSDTQYF. The CDR3, as DNA: TGTGCCAGCAGCTGGGCCGGGGTATCGGATACGCAGTATTTT.